This TCR beta chain was found in a study of CD8 T cells in Susac syndrome. Random hexamers served to reverse transcribe roughly 0.5 to 1 ug RNA. Amplification of the TCR beta CDR3 was carried out by immunoSEQ multiplex PCR, which spanned a total of 54 Vbeta and 13 Jbeta segments. TCRdb ran MiXCR on the immunoSEQ multiplex PCR reads and lists one entry per CDR3 protein. The data contain more than 100,000 distinct CDR3 sequences, around 85% of them seen just once; the ten biggest clones take up roughly 0.5%. V lost 9 bases, J lost 3 bases, and 8 bases stayed unmatched. This CDR3 has 14 residues. The V gene's germline CDR1 is KGHDR and CDR2 SFDVKD.

Sequencing used CD8+ T cells from PBMCs. This chain uses TRBV24-1 with TRBJ2-5; TRBD1 matches 8 bases. The sequence came from a human donor with multiple sclerosis. The CDR3 nucleotides read TGTGCCACCGGGGTGACAGGGGAAGAAGAGACCCAGTACTTC. Its translation is CATGVTGEEETQYF.